Sequencing of this T cell receptor (delta chain) was carried out in a study of γδ T cells in repeated Plasmodium falciparum infection. Study overall: Sampling occurred at baseline, pre-infection for selected infections, and 21 days post-infection. Findings and caveats of the study: Repeated controlled infections reportedly drove waves of new clonotype selection in Vdelta2-negative, mostly Vdelta1+, gammadelta repertoires. Compared with Australian children, Malian Vdelta2-negative repertoires seemed more clonal, less diverse, less shared.

Points on this clone: The target antigen is unknown. The mismatch at residue 3 between this DNA's translation and the TCRdb protein of a much larger clone likely reflects a read error; the protein shown is translated from the DNA.

Both TRG and TRD chains were sequenced from each sorted sample. TCRdb repeated clone calling on the multiplex PCR reads with CATT. The profile covers tens of thousands of delta-chain clones, with 0.85% to 1% appearing a single time and roughly 9.9% taken by the ten largest. CDR1 and CDR2 (germline): TSWWSYY, QGS. V trimming: 10 bases; J trimming: 0 bases; junction bases outside the gene matches: 11. The CDR3 sequence is 16 residues long. Gammadelta T cells were flow-sorted from PBMC into Vgamma9/Vdelta2+ and Vdelta2-negative populations for bulk analysis. This sequence was found in a pool of human donors (malaria-infected and uninfected, not separated). The sequencing input was gamma-delta T cells from blood. The chain joins TRDV1 to TRDJ1; 10 nucleotides line up with TRDD3. The J gene, not given by TCRdb, was assigned here from a germline match of the nucleotide sequence. CDR3 protein: CAPARGGYVDTDKLIF. As DNA, the CDR3 is TGTGCTCCTGCGAGAGGGGGATACGTCGACACCGATAAACTCATCTTT.